This TCR beta chain emerged from a study of cytomegalovirus exposure and HLA in healthy donors. Study-level information: Early release data held some 80 million unique TCRs from HLA-typed donors. Overall study results and limits: A reported reduction in N-insertions relative to the roughly 710-donor mean was seen in an Asian-associated ancestry cluster in a later analysis. Being productive about 90% or about 30% of the time was typical of most TCR beta V segments in an earlier analysis.

The CDR3 has 13 amino acids. V trimming: 8 bases; J trimming: 10 bases; junction bases outside the gene matches: 11. Germline V gene sequence: CDR1 SNHLY, CDR2 FYNNEI. Turning to this clone: What it binds is not known.

PCR involved 60 Vbeta and 13 Jbeta primers. Study processing details: Roughly 83 million unique TCR beta chains, approximately 11 million of them shared, were counted by a later analysis. Libraries were prepared by immunoSEQ multiplex PCR; TCRdb keeps only in-frame clonotypes and omits some of them. From that table come the V and J calls and clone size; the DNA was used to work out D and trimming. The sample yields around 85,000 clones, around 68% seen once. V usage is TRBV2 and J usage is TRBJ1-1; 9 positions agree with TRBD1. The specimen sequenced was PBMCs. This clonotype originated in a man younger than 40 in good health and CMV-seropositive. The CDR3 DNA reads as TGTGCCAGCGACTTGAACAGGGGGCGGATAGCTTTCTTT. Protein: CASDLNRGRIAFF.